The 5 T cell receptor beta chains in this list originate from one sample, sequenced in a study of blood T cell repertoires in COVID-19. Profiled with immunoSEQ multiplex PCR; TCRdb holds only in-frame clones, not every one. The sample contains under 200,000 clones, 87% of which appear only once. Material: peripheral blood. Receptors were obtained from a man aged 35-49 years with active or convalescent COVID-19.

The chain carries TRBV6-2 or TRBV6-3 and TRBJ2-2; D remains ambiguous. This CDR3 is built from 13 residues. Trimming took off 4 bases at V and 6 bases at J, with 9 bases between the two ends. Germline lookup yields CDR1 MNHEY and CDR2 SVGEGT. The CDR3 nucleotides are TGTGCCAGCAGTTTCCTCGTTTCCGGGGAGCTGTTTTTT. It codes for CASSFLVSGELFF.

The CDR3 is CASSQVPGNGLRYGYTF. DNA of the CDR3: TGCGCCAGCAGCCAAGTACCAGGGAACGGCCTCCGATATGGCTACACCTTC. The chain carries TRBV4-1 and TRBJ1-2, with D perhaps TRBD1 (5 bases). Germline CDR1 is MGHRA and CDR2 is YSYEKL. V shed 1 base and J shed 5 bases, with 20 bases lying between them. The CDR3 has 17 residues.

The chain is built from TRBV29-1 and TRBJ1-1; D is possibly TRBD1 (5 bases). The length of the CDR3 is 16 residues. Germline V gene sequence: CDR1 SQVTM, CDR2 ANQGSEA. Deletions cut 6 bases from V and 3 bases from J, with 23 bases between. In DNA form, the CDR3 reads TGCAGCGTAGGAGGGGTCCGGGTTGGGGTGGACACTGAAGCTTTCTTT. This encodes CSVGGVRVGVDTEAFF.

The genes are TRBV4-1 and TRBJ1-3; a weak D match, TRBD1 (5 bases). Germline loops: CDR1 MGHRA, CDR2 YSYEKL. Trimming left V 7 bases short and J 0 bases short, with 19 bases between. The CDR3 is 17 residues long. Here the CDR3 reads CASTWGGGTSSGNTIYF. CDR3 in DNA: TGCGCCAGCACTTGGGGAGGCGGGACGAGCTCTGGAAACACCATATATTTT.

V is TRBV19 and J is TRBJ1-5; 8 positions match TRBD1. This CDR3 is built from 14 residues. The germline V gene encodes CDR1 LNHDA and CDR2 SQIVND (reference sequence). The V segment lost 5 bases and the J segment 6 bases; nucleotides outside the gene matches: 6. CDR3 bases: TGTGCCAGTAGTCCAGGACAGGGTCGTCAGCCCCAGCATTTT. Residues: CASSPGQGRQPQHF. The variable domain in full, completed from reference TRBV19 and TRBJ1-5, reads DGGITQSPKYLFRKEGQNVTLSCEQNLNHDAMYWYRQDPGQGLRLIYYSQIVNDFQKGDIAEGYSVSREKKESFPLTVTSAQKNPTAFYLCASSPGQGRQPQHFGDGTRLSIL.